This T cell receptor beta chain emerged from a study of cytomegalovirus exposure and HLA in healthy donors. Study-wide findings and caveats: Reports credit the classifier with highly specific, highly sensitive diagnosis of cytomegalovirus status. For most TCR sequences rarity was the rule, although some public TCRs occurred in many donors. Researchers catalogued some 160 TCR beta chains as cytomegalovirus-associated. A subsequent analysis found that TCR clusters from the first cohort also tended to co-occur in the 120 or so validation repertoires, with 90% to 95% of cluster scores above 0.

Trimming pared 9 bases from V and 4 bases from J, leaving 17 bases between. CDR3 length equals 14 residues. Germline-derived CDR1 and CDR2 are SGHTA and FQGNSA. Measured with immunoSEQ multiplex PCR; TCRdb has only the in-frame clones, and not every one. In the table there are under 200,000 clones, under 90% of which are singletons. A remark on this clone: The antigen remains unidentified.

This TCR was sampled from a woman between 18 and 29 years old in good health and CMV-seropositive. Sequencing used PBMCs. The chain combines TRBV7-2 with TRBJ2-3; maybe TRBD2 (5 bases). CDR3 coding DNA: TGTGCCAGGAGTGCGGCCACCGGGGCAGATACGCAGTATTTT. Residues: CARSAATGADTQYF.